These 12 T cell receptor beta chains were sequenced from one sample in a study of monozygotic twins with inflammatory bowel disease. TCRdb re-analyzed the 5' RACE reads; it lists each CDR3 protein once, without DNA. The specimen's table records over 120,000 distinct CDR3 sequences. The sequenced sample was blood. These receptors all come from a human donor with ulcerative colitis or Crohn's disease, or a healthy co-twin of an affected twin (not recorded which).

The chain is built from TRBV5-1 and TRBJ1-2. The CDR3 runs to 16 residues. CDR1 and CDR2 (germline): SGHRS, YFSETQ. This CDR3 is CASSLEARPEGYGYTF.

J is TRBJ2-7 and V is TRBV6-1; no DNA is available, so the TRBD1 call from TCRdb remains unchecked. The CDR3 is made up of 14 amino acids. Germline V gene data show CDR1 as MNHNS and CDR2 as SASEGT. CDR3 sequence: CASRGGGGLYEQYF.

The rearrangement joins TRBV19 to TRBJ1-5; there is no DNA to check the TCRdb D call of TRBD1. This CDR3 contains 16 residues. Germline V CDR1 and CDR2: LNHDA, SQIVND (reference sequence). CDR3 loop: CASVGPGAPLNQPQHF.

The rearrangement uses TRBV28 and TRBJ1-5; TCRdb outputs TRBD1, but without DNA this stays unchecked. Germline V CDR1 and CDR2: MDHEN, SYDVKM. The length of the CDR3 is 15 residues. CDR3 amino acids: CASTLQGSSNQPQHF. Complete variable domain (other parts from reference TRBV28 and TRBJ1-5): DVKVTQSSRYLVKRTGEKVFLECVQDMDHENMFWYRQDPGLGLRLIYFSYDVKMKEKGDIPEGYSVSREKKERFSLILESASTNQTSMYLCASTLQGSSNQPQHFGDGTRLSIL.

The chain has TRBV7-2 and TRBJ2-1; TCRdb gives TRBD1 as the D gene, but with no DNA this cannot be confirmed. CDR1 and CDR2 from the germline V gene are SGHTA and FQGNSA. The CDR3 totals 15 residues. CDR3 region: CASSFQGWGNNEQFF.

This sequence joins TRBV7-2 and TRBJ2-3; as DNA is missing, the TRBD2 call by TCRdb cannot be tested. The CDR3 runs 13 residues. Germline values: CDR1 SGHTA, CDR2 FQGNSA. This chain's CDR3 is CASSLEAGEGQYF.

This chain joins TRBV5-1 and TRBJ2-1; TCRdb's D call of TRBD1 is untestable without DNA. There are 15 residues in the CDR3. Germline V gene sequence: CDR1 SGHRS, CDR2 YFSETQ. Here the CDR3 reads CASSLARTGHNEQFF.

This sequence joins TRBV20-1 and TRBJ2-3; TCRdb selects TRBD2, and the lack of DNA leaves this call unchecked. This CDR3 spans 14 amino acids. Germline lookup yields CDR1 DFQATT and CDR2 SNEGSKA (reference sequence). CDR3 sequence: CSASDSGSTDTQYF.

The chain joins TRBV20-1 to TRBJ2-7; TCRdb outputs TRBD2, but without DNA this stays unchecked. In germline, CDR1 is DFQATT, CDR2 SNEGSKA (reference sequence). This CDR3 contains 14 residues. The CDR3 region is CSAQILAASYEQYF.

The J gene is TRBJ2-1, the V gene TRBV5-1; the TCRdb call, TRBD1, lacks DNA for checking. The germline V gene has CDR1 SGHRS and CDR2 YFSETQ. The CDR3 contains 15 residues. The CDR3 reads CASSWGLTGEDEQFF.

The V gene is TRBV4-3, the J gene TRBJ1-2; TCRdb picks TRBD1, but there is no DNA to check that call. Germline V lookup: CDR1 LGHNA, CDR2 YSLEER. The CDR3 totals 16 residues. CDR3 sequence reads: CASSQGDRQSYYGYTF.

The J gene is TRBJ2-2, the V gene TRBV25-1; TCRdb reports TRBD1, a call that lacks DNA to check it against. The length of the CDR3 is 14 residues. Per germline, CDR1 MGHDK and CDR2 SYGVNS. The chain's CDR3 is CASSPRTVTGELFF.